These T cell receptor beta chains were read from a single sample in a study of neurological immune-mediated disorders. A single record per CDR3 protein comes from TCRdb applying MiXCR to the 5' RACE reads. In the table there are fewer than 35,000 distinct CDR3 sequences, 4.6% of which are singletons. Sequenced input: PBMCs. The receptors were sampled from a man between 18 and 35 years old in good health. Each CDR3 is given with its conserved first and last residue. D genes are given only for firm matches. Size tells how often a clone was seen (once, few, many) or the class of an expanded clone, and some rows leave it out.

cdr3_nt: TGTGCCAGCAGCTCGGAGGCCTACAATGAGCAGTTCTTC; cdr3_aa: CASSSEAYNEQFF; j_call: TRBJ2-1; clone_size: many; v_call: TRBV7-6; d_call: -
cdr3_nt: TGTGCCAGCAGCACGGGGCCCGAATGGACAGATACGCAGTATTTT; cdr3_aa: CASSTGPEWTDTQYF; j_call: TRBJ2-3; clone_size: many; v_call: TRBV7-8; d_call: -
cdr3_nt: TGCAGTGCGGGGAAGGGTCCCTACGAGCAGTACTTC; cdr3_aa: CSAGKGPYEQYF; j_call: TRBJ2-7; clone_size: -; v_call: TRBV20-1; d_call: -
cdr3_nt: TGCAGTGCTAAGAGAAGGCTAGCGGGGGGAACACAGTACTTC; cdr3_aa: CSAKRRLAGGTQYF; j_call: TRBJ2-5; clone_size: many; v_call: TRBV20-1; d_call: TRBD2
cdr3_nt: TGTGCCAGCAGCATCTTTCCCGGGGAGCTGTTTTTT; cdr3_aa: CASSIFPGELFF; j_call: TRBJ2-2; clone_size: many; v_call: TRBV7-9; d_call: -
cdr3_nt: TGTGCCAGCAGCTTTAACTTACAGAGGGACTATGGCTACACCTTC; cdr3_aa: CASSFNLQRDYGYTF; j_call: TRBJ1-2; clone_size: many; v_call: TRBV5-5; d_call: -
cdr3_nt: TGCGCCAGCAGCTTGGGGTACGGGCGGGGGAACACTGAAGCTTTCTTT; cdr3_aa: CASSLGYGRGNTEAFF; j_call: TRBJ1-1; clone_size: many; v_call: TRBV5-1; d_call: -
cdr3_nt: TGCGCCAGCAGCTTGGCAGCGACGGCGGGGAATTCACCCCTCCACTTT; cdr3_aa: CASSLAATAGNSPLHF; j_call: TRBJ1-6; clone_size: many; v_call: TRBV5-1; d_call: -
cdr3_nt: TGTGCCACCCAAGATCGGACAGGAGCCTATGGCTACACCTTC; cdr3_aa: CATQDRTGAYGYTF; j_call: TRBJ1-2; clone_size: many; v_call: TRBV24-1; d_call: TRBD1
cdr3_nt: TGTGCTAGCGGGCGGGACGTTCGGAATACGCAGTATTTT; cdr3_aa: CASGRDVRNTQYF; j_call: TRBJ2-3; clone_size: many; v_call: TRBV7-7; d_call: TRBD2
cdr3_nt: TGTGCCAGCAGCCACCGACCTGGGGGGCTAGAAGAGACCCAGTACTTC; cdr3_aa: CASSHRPGGLEETQYF; j_call: TRBJ2-5; clone_size: many; v_call: TRBV6-5; d_call: -
cdr3_nt: TGCGCCAGCAGCCCAGCGGGGGGTGCCTACGAGCAGTACTTC; cdr3_aa: CASSPAGGAYEQYF; j_call: TRBJ2-7; clone_size: many; v_call: TRBV4-1; d_call: TRBD2
cdr3_nt: TGTGCCAGCACTCGCCCTGGGGGGCTCTTCTACAATGAGCAGTTCTTC; cdr3_aa: CASTRPGGLFYNEQFF; j_call: TRBJ2-1; clone_size: many; v_call: TRBV12-3/TRBV12-4; d_call: -
cdr3_nt: TGTGCCAGCAGCGTAGCTCCAGGGACGGGGAGGGCCGAGCAGTACTTC; cdr3_aa: CASSVAPGTGRAEQYF; j_call: TRBJ2-7; clone_size: many; v_call: TRBV9; d_call: TRBD2
cdr3_nt: TGCGCCAGCAGCTTGGGTACCTCATACACAGATACGCAGTATTTT; cdr3_aa: CASSLGTSYTDTQYF; j_call: TRBJ2-3; clone_size: many; v_call: TRBV5-1; d_call: -
cdr3_nt: TGCAGTGCTAGAGGGGGTCAAGAGACCCAGTACTTC; cdr3_aa: CSARGGQETQYF; j_call: TRBJ2-5; clone_size: many; v_call: TRBV20-1; d_call: -
cdr3_nt: TGCGCCAGCAGCCAGCAAGGACGGTCAACTAATGAAAAACTGTTTTTT; cdr3_aa: CASSQQGRSTNEKLFF; j_call: TRBJ1-4; clone_size: many; v_call: TRBV4-3; d_call: -
cdr3_nt: TGTGCCAGCAGTTACCGACTATTGGACACCAGGGCCGGGGAGCTGTTTTTT; cdr3_aa: CASSYRLLDTRAGELFF; j_call: TRBJ2-2; clone_size: many; v_call: TRBV6-5; d_call: -
cdr3_nt: TGTGCCAGCAGCCTGACAGGGAGGACTTCACCCCTCCACTTT; cdr3_aa: CASSLTGRTSPLHF; j_call: TRBJ1-6; clone_size: many; v_call: TRBV9; d_call: TRBD1
cdr3_nt: TGCAGTGCTAGAAAAATCGGGGAAGGCGGGGAGCTGTTTTTT; cdr3_aa: CSARKIGEGGELFF; j_call: TRBJ2-2; clone_size: many; v_call: TRBV20-1; d_call: -
cdr3_nt: TGTGCCTGGAGTGGTAACGTAAACAGGGGCGGGAACACTGAAGCTTTCTTT; cdr3_aa: CAWSGNVNRGGNTEAFF; j_call: TRBJ1-1; clone_size: -; v_call: TRBV30; d_call: TRBD1
cdr3_nt: TGTGCCAGCGGCAGGAGACTAGCGGGGGCCACAGATACGCAGTATTTT; cdr3_aa: CASGRRLAGATDTQYF; j_call: TRBJ2-3; clone_size: many; v_call: TRBV7-2; d_call: TRBD2